The 21 T cell receptor beta chains presented below share a single source sample, sequenced in a study of blood T cell repertoires in COVID-19. Clones were sequenced by immunoSEQ multiplex PCR, and TCRdb holds only the in-frame ones, with some missing. The table shows roughly 250,000 clones, with approximately 86% occurring only once. Sequencing used peripheral blood. These receptors all come from a man aged 35-49 years who had recovered from COVID-19.

The chain employs TRBV27 and TRBJ1-3; 8 bases fit TRBD1. This CDR3 region has 14 residues. Looked up from germline, CDR1 is MNHEY and CDR2 is SMNVEV (reference sequence). J lost 2 bases, V lost 8 bases, and 5 bases had no gene match. CDR3 sequence: CASRQGAPGNTIYF. DNA of the CDR3: TGTGCCAGCCGGCAGGGGGCGCCTGGAAACACCATATATTTT.

This clone was found once. This rearrangement joins TRBV29-1 to TRBJ2-3; maybe TRBD1 (5 bases). From germline, CDR1 is SQVTM and CDR2 ANQGSEA. V was pared by 4 bases and J by 8 bases, with 13 bases between. The CDR3 contains 12 residues. This CDR3 reads CSVGDSRSTQYF. The CDR3 DNA is TGCAGCGTTGGCGACAGTAGGAGTACGCAGTATTTT.

This rearrangement joins TRBV19 to TRBJ2-2; D gene ambiguous. Germline V lookup: CDR1 LNHDA, CDR2 SQIVND (reference sequence). This CDR3 is 16 amino acids long. V was trimmed by 5 bases and J by 4 bases, leaving 17 bases between them. The CDR3 DNA reads TGTGCCAGTAGTCTCACCCGTTTGTTAGTCACCGGGGAGCTGTTTTTT. It codes for CASSLTRLLVTGELFF.

V is TRBV27 and J is TRBJ2-3; TRBD1 matches 10 bases. CDR1 and CDR2 from the germline V gene are MNHEY and SMNVEV (reference sequence). V shed 3 bases, J shed 5 bases, and the junction held 5 bases outside the gene matches. This CDR3 comprises 15 residues. This CDR3 reads CASSFRQGAIDTQYF. The CDR3 nucleotides read TGTGCCAGCAGTTTCAGACAGGGGGCGATAGATACGCAGTATTTT.

The J gene is TRBJ1-2, the V gene TRBV29-1, with unresolved D. Germline V gives CDR1 SQVTM, CDR2 ANQGSEA. V dropped 2 bases and J dropped 6 bases, with 13 bases sitting between them. The CDR3 extends over 13 amino acids. CDR3 region: CSVERGQLNGYTF. CDR3 DNA sequence: TGCAGCGTTGAACGGGGTCAGCTTAATGGCTACACCTTC.

The chain has TRBV12-3 or TRBV12-4 and TRBJ1-5, with D possibly matching TRBD1 (5 bases). V was shortened by 5 bases and J by 7 bases, with 12 bases between the two germline ends. The CDR3 contains 13 residues. CDR3 nucleotides: TGTGCCAGCAGTCCCCAGGGATTGCAGCCCCAGCATTTT. Protein product: CASSPQGLQPQHF.

This rearrangement joins TRBV5-1 to TRBJ2-3; 7 nucleotides match TRBD2. V trimming: 6 bases; J trimming: 1 base; junction bases outside the gene matches: 5. The germline gives CDR1 SGHRS, CDR2 YFSETQ. CDR3 length: 14 residues. The CDR3 DNA is TGCGCCAGCACCGGGGGAGGGGGCACAGATACGCAGTATTTT. It specifies CASTGGGGTDTQYF. The full variable domain, completed using reference TRBV5-1 and TRBJ2-3, is KAGVTQTPRYLIKTRGQQVTLSCSPISGHRSVSWYQQTPGQGLQFLFEYFSETQRNKGNFPGRFSGRQFSNSRSEMNVSTLELGDSALYLCASTGGGGTDTQYFGPGTRLTVL.

The chain is built from TRBV24-1 and TRBJ2-1; no reliable D call. This CDR3 contains 13 residues. The germline gives CDR1 KGHDR, CDR2 SFDVKD. The V and J ends lost 3 bases and 10 bases respectively, with 12 bases between them. The DNA for the CDR3 is TGTGCCACCAGTGATCTCATCCTACGGGAGCAGTTCTTC. Amino acids: CATSDLILREQFF.

This rearrangement joins TRBV6-5 to TRBJ2-2; D is uncertain. The germline V gene encodes CDR1 MNHEY and CDR2 SVGAGI. CDR3 length: 14 amino acids. The ends were cut back, 7 bases at V and 2 bases at J, with 11 bases in the middle. The CDR3 sequence is CASNKRTNTGELFF. The CDR3 nucleotides are TGTGCCAGCAATAAGCGAACTAACACCGGGGAGCTGTTTTTT.

This clone was seen a handful of times. The J gene is TRBJ2-1, the V gene TRBV2, with 10 nucleotides matching TRBD2. CDR3 length: 16 residues. Trimming cost V 7 bases and J 0 bases; bases outside gene matches: 6. Germline CDR1 and CDR2: SNHLY and FYNNEI. In nucleotides, the CDR3 is TGTGCCAGCATGTGGAGGACTAGCGGCTCCTACAATGAGCAGTTCTTC. Encoded protein: CASMWRTSGSYNEQFF.

CDR3 protein: CASSRTGYEQYF. The CDR3 DNA sequence: TGTGCCAGCAGTCGGACAGGCTACGAGCAGTACTTC. The J gene is TRBJ2-7, the V gene TRBV6-5; 7 nucleotides agree with TRBD1. Germline V gene sequence: CDR1 MNHEY, CDR2 SVGAGI. V shed 5 bases and J 3 bases; nucleotides not matched to a gene: 1. There are 12 residues in the CDR3.

The chain joins TRBV18 to TRBJ2-7; TRBD1 aligns across 7 bases. Germline CDR1 reads KGHSH; CDR2 reads LQKENI. V shed 5 bases and J 2 bases; nucleotides not matched to a gene: 6. The CDR3 is 14 residues long. The CDR3 loop reads CASSSDRSTYEQYF. CDR3 nucleotide sequence: TGTGCCAGCTCATCGGACAGGTCTACCTACGAGCAGTACTTC.

The CDR3 DNA reads TGTGCCAGTAGTAGGGGGACAGGGGGCCGAGCTGAGCAGTTCTTC. Translation: CASSRGTGGRAEQFF. The chain recombines TRBV19 with TRBJ2-1; 12 nucleotides agree with TRBD1. The germline V gene has CDR1 LNHDA and CDR2 SQIVND (reference sequence). The CDR3 runs 15 residues. Trimming cost V 4 bases and J 9 bases; bases outside gene matches: 7.

V usage is TRBV11-2 and J usage is TRBJ2-3; TRBD2 might be the D (7 bases). V shed 5 bases and J shed 6 bases, with 15 bases lying between them. The germline V gene encodes CDR1 SGHAT and CDR2 FQNNGV. The CDR3 is 14 amino acids. This chain's CDR3 is CASSLRGGEDTQYF. For the CDR3, the DNA is TGTGCCAGCAGCCTGAGGGGGGGCGAGGATACGCAGTATTTT.

Here the CDR3 reads CASRSQGFDTGELFF. In DNA form, the CDR3 reads TGTGCCAGCAGGTCACAGGGGTTCGACACCGGGGAGCTGTTTTTT. The chain carries TRBV7-6 and TRBJ2-2; TRBD1 agrees at 7 bases. Germline V gene sequence: CDR1 SGHVS, CDR2 FNYEAQ. Unmatched junction bases numbered 7, after V lost 6 bases and J lost 3 bases. CDR3 length: 15 amino acids. The whole variable domain, filled in from reference TRBV7-6 and TRBJ2-2, reads GAGVSQSPRYKVTKRGQDVALRCDPISGHVSLYWYRQALGQGPEFLTYFNYEAQQDKSGLPNDRFSAERPEGSISTLTIQRTEQRDSAMYRCASRSQGFDTGELFFGEGSRLTVL.

The genes are TRBV18 and TRBJ2-3, with 10 positions matching TRBD2. CDR3 length: 19 residues. CDR1 and CDR2 from the germline V gene are KGHSH and LQKENI. Trimming removed 3 bases from V and 3 bases from J; junction bases left unmatched: 15. This CDR3 reads CASSPLPIDSGRLTDTQYF. CDR3 DNA: TGTGCCAGCTCACCTCTCCCAATTGATAGCGGGAGGCTAACAGATACGCAGTATTTT. Filled out from reference TRBV18 and TRBJ2-3, the complete variable domain reads NAGVMQNPRHLVRRRGQEARLRCSPMKGHSHVYWYRQLPEEGLKFMVYLQKENIIDESGMPKERFSAEFPKEGPSILRIQQVVRGDSAAYFCASSPLPIDSGRLTDTQYFGPGTRLTVL.

The DNA for the CDR3 is TGTGCCAGCAGCTTAGGGGCCAGGAACTATGGCTACACCTTC. Translated: CASSLGARNYGYTF. The genes are TRBV7-2 and TRBJ1-2, with D uncertain. The CDR3 length is 14 residues. Germline CDR1 is SGHTA and CDR2 is FQGNSA. Trimming took off 1 base at V and 2 bases at J, with 8 bases between the two ends. The full variable domain, in which reference TRBV7-2 and TRBJ1-2 provide the parts outside the CDR3, is GAGVSQSPSNKVTEKGKDVELRCDPISGHTALYWYRQSLGQGLEFLIYFQGNSAPDKSGLPSDRFSAERTGGSVSTLTIQRTQQEDSAVYLCASSLGARNYGYTFGSGTRLTVV.

The V call is TRBV9, the J call TRBJ2-1; 7 bases match TRBD2. Germline-derived CDR1 and CDR2 are SGDLS and YYNGEE. The CDR3 has 18 amino acids. The J segment lost 0 bases and the V segment lost 4 bases, leaving 13 bases of the junction unmatched. The CDR3 is CASSSPWGLPSSYNEQFF. The CDR3 region has the DNA TGTGCCAGCAGCTCACCCTGGGGACTACCGAGCTCCTACAATGAGCAGTTCTTC.

The V call is TRBV10-3, the J call TRBJ2-3; TRBD2 matches at 7 bases. The CDR3 sequence is 16 residues long. J gave up 7 bases and V 0 bases, and 10 bases lay outside the gene matches. Germline loops: CDR1 ENHRY, CDR2 SYGVKD. The CDR3 DNA reads TGTGCCATCAGTGAGTCGCCAGCGGGAATTGGAAATACGCAGTATTTT. As protein: CAISESPAGIGNTQYF.

The V and J genes are TRBV7-9 and TRBJ1-2, with 9 positions matching TRBD1. V shed 1 base and J 2 bases; nucleotides not matched to a gene: 5. CDR3 size: 16 residues. The germline V gene has CDR1 SEHNR and CDR2 FQNEAQ (reference sequence). The chain's CDR3 is CASSLVNRGQNYGYTF. DNA for the CDR3: TGTGCCAGCAGCTTAGTTAACAGGGGGCAAAACTATGGCTACACCTTC.

The count of this clone is one. The CDR3 here is CASSLQKEDYNEQFF. CDR3 coding DNA: TGTGCCAGCAGCTTACAGAAAGAAGACTACAATGAGCAGTTCTTC. The chain recombines TRBV5-4 with TRBJ2-1; no clear D gene. V lost 2 bases, J lost 3 bases, and 12 bases lay in between. This CDR3 comprises 15 residues. Germline CDR1 is SGHNT and CDR2 is YYREEE (reference sequence).